The rows below give T cell receptor beta chains drawn from one sample of a study of blood T cells in healthy people across ages. TCRdb called the 5' RACE reads again in MiXCR, with one record for every CDR3 protein. This sample has about 970,000 distinct CDR3 sequences; roughly 47% occur once, and the top ten carry about 22%. The sequenced material came from blood. These receptors originate from a woman aged 55-69 years in good health. The CDR3 runs from the conserved cysteine through the conserved F or W. D genes are given only for firm matches. Expanded clones get a size class; other rows say once, few or many, or leave the size out.

TRBJ1-6,.,once,TRBV6-6,CASIRGGGSPLHF,TGTGCCAGCATCCGTGGGGGGGGTTCACCCCTCCACTTT
TRBJ2-7,TRBD2,.,TRBV28,CASRERLASPYEQYF,TGTGCCAGCAGGGAGCGACTAGCTAGTCCCTACGAGCAGTACTTC
TRBJ1-2,.,.,TRBV7-9,CASSFREPGYTF,TGTGCCAGCAGCTTCAGGGAACCCGGCTACACCTTC
TRBJ2-2,.,.,TRBV28,CASSFGTWNTGELFF,TGTGCCAGCAGTTTTGGGACGTGGAACACCGGGGAGCTGTTTTTT
TRBJ1-6,.,.,TRBV20-1,CSARGGSSGAYNSPLHF,TGCAGTGCTAGAGGAGGGTCCTCAGGGGCCTATAATTCACCCCTCCACTTT
TRBJ2-1,TRBD1,.,TRBV24-1,CATSQYRGREQFF,TGTGCCACCAGCCAGTACAGGGGGCGAGAGCAGTTCTTC
TRBJ1-2,.,.,TRBV6-2/TRBV6-3,CASTPPGNYGYTF,TGTGCCAGCACCCCCCCCGGGAACTATGGCTACACCTTC
TRBJ2-3,.,few,TRBV12-3/TRBV12-4,CASSLLISGADTQYF,TGTGCCAGCAGTTTATTGATTAGCGGCGCGGATACGCAGTATTTT
TRBJ2-3,.,.,TRBV7-2,CASRPVGAGTDTQYF,TGTGCCAGCAGACCCGTTGGGGCCGGCACAGATACGCAGTATTTT
TRBJ2-1,.,few,TRBV5-1,CASSLSSLISYNEQFF,TGCGCCAGCAGCTTGTCGAGTCTGATCTCCTACAATGAGCAGTTCTTC
TRBJ1-2,.,once,TRBV15,CAASDSNYGYTF,TGTGCCGCCAGTGACAGTAACTATGGCTACACCTTC
TRBJ2-5,TRBD1,.,TRBV5-1,CASAAGQGKETQYF,TGCGCCAGCGCCGCTGGACAGGGAAAAGAGACCCAGTACTTC
TRBJ1-1,TRBD1,.,TRBV6-1,CASSLQGEGTEAFF,TGTGCCAGCAGTTTACAGGGGGAGGGCACTGAAGCTTTCTTT
TRBJ1-1,.,many,TRBV29-1,CSVPGTGNTEAFF,TGCAGCGTTCCCGGAACAGGGAACACTGAAGCTTTCTTT
TRBJ1-5,.,few,TRBV12-3/TRBV12-4,CASSSTVNSNQPQHF,TGTGCCAGCAGTTCGACAGTCAATAGCAATCAGCCCCAGCATTTT
TRBJ2-7,TRBD2,.,TRBV15,CATSRAPGLGFYEQYF,TGTGCCACCAGCAGAGCCCCGGGACTAGGGTTCTACGAGCAGTACTTC
TRBJ2-6,.,.,TRBV5-6,CASSLDGRPGANVLTF,TGTGCCAGCAGCTTGGACGGACGACCTGGGGCCAACGTCCTGACTTTC
TRBJ1-5,TRBD1,.,TRBV12-3/TRBV12-4,CASRYAGQGLDQPQHF,TGTGCCAGCAGATATGCAGGACAGGGTTTAGATCAGCCCCAGCATTTT
TRBJ2-5,TRBD1,once,TRBV5-1,CASSVRQGGETQYF,TGCGCCAGCAGCGTACGACAGGGGGGTGAGACCCAGTACTTC
TRBJ2-6,.,.,TRBV7-6,CASSSGPGYPGANVLTF,TGTGCCAGCAGCTCAGGTCCCGGTTATCCTGGGGCCAACGTCCTGACTTTC
TRBJ2-7,TRBD1,.,TRBV5-1,CASRHRDRTYEQYF,TGCGCCAGCAGGCACCGGGACAGAACCTACGAGCAGTACTTC
TRBJ2-1,TRBD2,.,TRBV6-2/TRBV6-3,CASSSSRTSGRTFNEQFF,TGTGCCAGCAGTTCGTCAAGGACTAGCGGGAGGACTTTCAATGAGCAGTTCTTC
TRBJ2-2,.,once,TRBV29-1,CSVAPSRNTGELFF,TGCAGCGTTGCCCCTAGCAGGAACACCGGGGAGCTGTTTTTT
TRBJ2-7,.,.,TRBV6-5,CASKPTLRSHYEQYF,TGTGCCAGCAAACCTACCCTTCGTAGTCACTACGAGCAGTACTTC
TRBJ2-2,TRBD1,.,TRBV7-9,CASLTGTTGELFF,TGTGCCAGTCTGACAGGGACCACCGGGGAGCTGTTTTTT
TRBJ1-6,.,.,TRBV7-6,CASSSRVINSPLHF,TGTGCCAGCAGCTCCCGAGTTATTAATTCACCCCTCCACTTT
TRBJ2-5,TRBD1,.,TRBV12-3/TRBV12-4,CASSFGRGPQETQYF,TGTGCCAGCAGTTTTGGCAGGGGGCCCCAAGAGACCCAGTACTTC
TRBJ2-3,.,few,TRBV21-1,CASSPRSGVDSRRTDTQYF,TGTGCCAGCAGCCCCCGTTCGGGGGTTGATAGCAGGCGCACAGATACGCAGTATTTT
TRBJ1-5,.,.,TRBV2,CASSEIGQFGSTFMGPQHF,TGTGCCAGCAGTGAAATCGGACAGTTCGGGAGTACATTTATGGGACCCCAGCATTTT
TRBJ2-3,.,.,TRBV14,CASSHRERRTDTQYF,TGTGCCAGCAGCCACCGGGAGCGTCGCACAGATACGCAGTATTTT
TRBJ2-1,.,.,TRBV7-9,CASSSTTGTRLYNEQFF,TGTGCCAGCAGCTCGACCACCGGGACAAGACTATACAATGAGCAGTTCTTC
TRBJ2-5,.,few,TRBV28,CATRKPGQGWQETQYF,TGTGCCACCCGAAAACCGGGGCAGGGGTGGCAGGAGACCCAGTACTTC
TRBJ1-2,TRBD1,few,TRBV6-5,CASSYSQGGYGYTF,TGTGCCAGCAGTTACTCTCAGGGGGGCTATGGCTACACCTTC
TRBJ2-1,.,.,TRBV3-1,CASSPQTALTSSEQFF,TGTGCCAGCAGCCCTCAGACGGCACTGACTAGTTCTGAGCAGTTCTTC